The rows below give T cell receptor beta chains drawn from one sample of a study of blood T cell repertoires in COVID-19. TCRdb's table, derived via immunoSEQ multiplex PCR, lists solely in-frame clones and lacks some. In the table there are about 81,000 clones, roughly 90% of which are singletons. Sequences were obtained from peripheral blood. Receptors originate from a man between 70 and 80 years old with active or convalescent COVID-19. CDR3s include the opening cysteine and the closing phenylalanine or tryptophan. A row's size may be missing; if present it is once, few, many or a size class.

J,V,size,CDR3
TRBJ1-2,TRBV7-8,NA,CASSLANPGQGNYGYTF
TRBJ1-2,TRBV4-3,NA,CASSRFKGDGYTF
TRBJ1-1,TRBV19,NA,CASSRGGVTTEAFF
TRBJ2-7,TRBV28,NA,CASSFGNGGYEQYF
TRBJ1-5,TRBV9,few,CASSVDGGLGLGNQPQHF
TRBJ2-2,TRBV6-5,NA,CASGGGGPTGELFF
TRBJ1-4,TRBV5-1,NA,CASSGTGVDEKLFF
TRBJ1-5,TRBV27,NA,CASRSTGTGGYWQPQHF
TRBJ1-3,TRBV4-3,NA,CASSQGFRGSGNTIYF
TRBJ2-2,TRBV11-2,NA,CASSLVVAAGELFF
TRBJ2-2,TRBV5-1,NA,CASSLGGRGTGELFF
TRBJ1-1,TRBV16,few,CASSQSVGRDTEAFF
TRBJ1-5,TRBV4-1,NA,CASSRQNSNQPQHF
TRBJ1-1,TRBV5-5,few,CASSPWGGTEAFF
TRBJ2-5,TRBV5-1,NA,CASSLVQGTGEETQYF
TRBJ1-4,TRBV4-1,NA,CASSHEPGQGAFGGKKLFF
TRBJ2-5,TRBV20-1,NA,CSGLYQETQYF
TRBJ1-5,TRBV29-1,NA,CSVGGTYPSQPQHF
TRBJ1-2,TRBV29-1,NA,CSVRQDLMGGYTF
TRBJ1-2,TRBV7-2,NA,CASSLRQELGYTF
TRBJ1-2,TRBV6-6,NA,CASLRDSRYGYTF
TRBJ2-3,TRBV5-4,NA,CASSLAGSSFSTDTQYF
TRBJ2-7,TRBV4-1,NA,CASSQAGVDRDYEQYF
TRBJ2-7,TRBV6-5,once,CASRPDYSYYEQYF
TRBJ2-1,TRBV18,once,CASSPAPGQGDNEQFF
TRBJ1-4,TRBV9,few,CASSPGRGEKLFF
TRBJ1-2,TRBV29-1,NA,CSVGWDRGFF
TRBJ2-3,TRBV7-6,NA,CASSLGLAVTDTQYF